The source of this T cell receptor beta chain is a study of OX40 agonist ivuxolimab in advanced cancers. This CDR3 contains 19 residues. The V gene end was trimmed by 3 bases and the J gene end by 4 bases; junction bases not matched to a gene: 14. Germline-derived CDR1 and CDR2 are SGHRS and YFSETQ. Only in-frame clones appear in the TCRdb table, and some are missing; sequencing was by immunoSEQ multiplex PCR. The repertoire holds under 55,000 clones, with 85% to 90% as singletons. The source was CD4+ or CD8+ T cells sorted from blood, collected in a trial of the OX40 agonist ivuxolimab. This TCR came from an adult with an advanced solid tumor such as melanoma, head and neck, liver or kidney cancer. The V and J genes are TRBV5-1 and TRBJ2-6; TRBD1 agrees at 9 bases. In DNA, the CDR3 is TGCGCCAGCAGCTCGGGGGGACAGGGCCAGTTGAGGGGGGCCAACGTCCTGACTTTC. Encoded protein: CASSSGGQGQLRGANVLTF.